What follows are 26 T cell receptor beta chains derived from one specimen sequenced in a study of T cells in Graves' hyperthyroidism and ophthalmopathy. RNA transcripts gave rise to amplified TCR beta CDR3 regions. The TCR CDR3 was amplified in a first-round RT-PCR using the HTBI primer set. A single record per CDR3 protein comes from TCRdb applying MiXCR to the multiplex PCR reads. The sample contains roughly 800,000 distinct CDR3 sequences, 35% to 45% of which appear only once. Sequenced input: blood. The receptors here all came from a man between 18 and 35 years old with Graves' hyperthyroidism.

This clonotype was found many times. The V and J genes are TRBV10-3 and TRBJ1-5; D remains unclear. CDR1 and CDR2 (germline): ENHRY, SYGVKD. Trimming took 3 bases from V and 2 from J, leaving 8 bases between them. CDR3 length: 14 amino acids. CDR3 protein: CAISDQSRNQPQHF. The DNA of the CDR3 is TGTGCCATCAGTGACCAGTCTCGCAATCAGCCCCAGCATTTT.

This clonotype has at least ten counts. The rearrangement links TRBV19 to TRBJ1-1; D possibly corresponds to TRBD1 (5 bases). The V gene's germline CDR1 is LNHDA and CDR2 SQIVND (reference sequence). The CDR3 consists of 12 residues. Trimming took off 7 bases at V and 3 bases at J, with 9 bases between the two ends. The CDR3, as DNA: TGTGCCAGTACGGCAGGGCACACTGAAGCTTTCTTT. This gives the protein CASTAGHTEAFF.

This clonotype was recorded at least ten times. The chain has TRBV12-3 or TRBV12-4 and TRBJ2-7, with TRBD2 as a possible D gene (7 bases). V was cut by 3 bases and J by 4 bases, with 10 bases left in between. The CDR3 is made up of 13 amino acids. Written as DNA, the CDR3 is TGTGCCAGCAGTTTTAGGGGGGGATACGAGCAGTACTTC. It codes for CASSFRGGYEQYF.

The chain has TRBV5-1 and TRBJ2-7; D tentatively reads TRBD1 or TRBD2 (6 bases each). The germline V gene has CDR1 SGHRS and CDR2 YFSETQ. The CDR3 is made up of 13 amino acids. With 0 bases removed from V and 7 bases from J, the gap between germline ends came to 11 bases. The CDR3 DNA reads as TGCGCCAGCAGCTTGGGGGGGGCGAAAGAGCAGTACTTC. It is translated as CASSLGGAKEQYF.

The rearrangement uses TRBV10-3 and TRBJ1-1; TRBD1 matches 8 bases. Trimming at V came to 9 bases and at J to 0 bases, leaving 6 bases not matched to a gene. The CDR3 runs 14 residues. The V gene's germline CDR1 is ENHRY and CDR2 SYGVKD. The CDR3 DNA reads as TGTGCCATTGGACAGGGCAGCCTGAACACTGAAGCTTTCTTT. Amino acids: CAIGQGSLNTEAFF.

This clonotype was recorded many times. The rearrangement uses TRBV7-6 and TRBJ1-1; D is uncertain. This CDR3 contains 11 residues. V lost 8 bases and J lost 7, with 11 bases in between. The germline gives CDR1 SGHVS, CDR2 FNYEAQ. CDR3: CASYVAVEAFF. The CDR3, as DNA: TGTGCCAGCTACGTGGCGGTTGAAGCTTTCTTT.

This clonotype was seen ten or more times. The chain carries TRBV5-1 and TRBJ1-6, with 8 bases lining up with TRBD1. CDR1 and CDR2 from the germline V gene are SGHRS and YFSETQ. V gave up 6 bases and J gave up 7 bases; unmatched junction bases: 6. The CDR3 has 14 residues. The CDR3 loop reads CASTGGAGNSPLHF. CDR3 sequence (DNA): TGCGCCAGCACAGGGGGCGCGGGCAATTCACCCCTCCACTTT.

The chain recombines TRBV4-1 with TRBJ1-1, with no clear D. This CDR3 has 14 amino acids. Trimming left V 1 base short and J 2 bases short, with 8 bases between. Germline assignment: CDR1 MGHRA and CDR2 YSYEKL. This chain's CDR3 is CASSQGGINTEAFF. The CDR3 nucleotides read TGCGCCAGCAGCCAAGGCGGGATTAACACTGAAGCTTTCTTT.

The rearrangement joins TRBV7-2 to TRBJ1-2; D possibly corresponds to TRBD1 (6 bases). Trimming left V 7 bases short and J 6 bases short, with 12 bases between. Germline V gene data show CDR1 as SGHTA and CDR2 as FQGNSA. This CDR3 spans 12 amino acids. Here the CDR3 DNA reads TGTGCCAGCAAGGGGGGGCGGGATGGCTACACCTTC. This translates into CASKGGRDGYTF.

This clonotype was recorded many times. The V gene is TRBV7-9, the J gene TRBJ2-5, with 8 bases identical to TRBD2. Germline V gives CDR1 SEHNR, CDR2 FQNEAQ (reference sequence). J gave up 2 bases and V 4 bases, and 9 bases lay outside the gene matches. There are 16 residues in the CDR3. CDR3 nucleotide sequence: TGTGCCAGCAGCTACCCACTAGCGGCAACACAAGAGACCCAGTACTTC. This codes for CASSYPLAATQETQYF.

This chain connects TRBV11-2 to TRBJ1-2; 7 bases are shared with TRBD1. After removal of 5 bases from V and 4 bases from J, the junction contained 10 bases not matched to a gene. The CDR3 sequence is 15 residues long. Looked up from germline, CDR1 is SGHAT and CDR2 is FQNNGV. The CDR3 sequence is CASSETGVGFYGYTF. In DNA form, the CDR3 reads TGTGCCAGCAGCGAAACAGGGGTTGGATTCTATGGCTACACCTTC.

The CDR3 protein is CAGGPPSGTEAFF. CDR3 nucleotides: TGTGCCGGGGGCCCCCCCTCCGGCACTGAAGCTTTCTTT. V and J are TRBV19 and TRBJ1-1; the D gene is possibly TRBD1 (6 bases). Germline CDR1 and CDR2: LNHDA and SQIVND (reference sequence). The CDR3 is 13 amino acids. V was cut by 11 bases and J by 4 bases, with 17 bases left in between.

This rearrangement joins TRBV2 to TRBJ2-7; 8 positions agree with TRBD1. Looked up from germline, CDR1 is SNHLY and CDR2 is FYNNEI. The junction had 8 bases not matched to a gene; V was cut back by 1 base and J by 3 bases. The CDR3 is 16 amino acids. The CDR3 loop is CASSEDEGQVFYEQYF. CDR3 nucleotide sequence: TGTGCCAGCAGTGAAGACGAGGGACAGGTTTTCTACGAGCAGTACTTC.

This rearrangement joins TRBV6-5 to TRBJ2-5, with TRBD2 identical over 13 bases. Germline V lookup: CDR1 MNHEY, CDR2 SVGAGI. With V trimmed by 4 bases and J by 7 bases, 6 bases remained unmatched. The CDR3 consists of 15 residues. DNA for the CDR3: TGTGCCAGCAGTTCTACTAGCGGGGGGGCGGGGACCCAGTACTTC. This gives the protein CASSSTSGGAGTQYF.

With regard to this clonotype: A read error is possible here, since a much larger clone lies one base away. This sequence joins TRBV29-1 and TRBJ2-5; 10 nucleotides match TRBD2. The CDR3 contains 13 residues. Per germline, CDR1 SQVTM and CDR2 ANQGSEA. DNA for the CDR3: TGCAGCGTTGGGACTAGCGGAAAAGAGGCCCAGTACTTC. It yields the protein CSVGTSGKEAQYF. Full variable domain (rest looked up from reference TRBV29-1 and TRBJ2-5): SAVISQKPSRDICQRGTSLTIQCQVDSQVTMMFWYRQQPGQSLTLIATANQGSEATYESGFVIDKFPISRPNLTFSTLTVSNMSPEDSSIYLCSVGTSGKEAQYFGPGTRLLVL.

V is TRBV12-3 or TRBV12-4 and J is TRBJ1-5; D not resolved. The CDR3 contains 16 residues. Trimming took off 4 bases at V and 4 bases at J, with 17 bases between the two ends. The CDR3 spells CASSSVRQVPNQPQHF. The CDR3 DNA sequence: TGTGCCAGCAGTTCCGTACGGCAGGTTCCTAATCAGCCCCAGCATTTT.

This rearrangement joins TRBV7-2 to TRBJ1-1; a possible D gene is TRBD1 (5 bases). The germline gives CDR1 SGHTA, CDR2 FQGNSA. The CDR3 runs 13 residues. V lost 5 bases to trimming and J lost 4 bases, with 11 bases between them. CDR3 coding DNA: TGTGCCAGCAGCCGACAGACGAGCACTGAAGCTTTCTTT. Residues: CASSRQTSTEAFF.

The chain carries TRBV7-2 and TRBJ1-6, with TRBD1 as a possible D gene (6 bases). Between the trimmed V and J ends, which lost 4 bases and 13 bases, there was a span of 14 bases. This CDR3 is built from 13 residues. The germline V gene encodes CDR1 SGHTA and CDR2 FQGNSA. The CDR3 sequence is CASSSPGAQPLHF. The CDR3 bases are TGTGCCAGCAGCTCCCCAGGGGCTCAGCCCCTCCACTTT.

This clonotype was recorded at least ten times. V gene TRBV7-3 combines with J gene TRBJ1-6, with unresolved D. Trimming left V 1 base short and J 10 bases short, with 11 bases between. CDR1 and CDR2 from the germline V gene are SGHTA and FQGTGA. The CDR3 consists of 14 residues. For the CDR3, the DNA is TGTGCCAGCAGCTTAAGGGTGGTTGGGTCACCCCTCCACTTT. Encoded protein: CASSLRVVGSPLHF.

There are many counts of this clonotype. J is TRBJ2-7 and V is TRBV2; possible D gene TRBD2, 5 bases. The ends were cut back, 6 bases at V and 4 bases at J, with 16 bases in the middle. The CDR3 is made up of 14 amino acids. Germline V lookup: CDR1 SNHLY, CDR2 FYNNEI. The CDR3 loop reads CASSDTRVIYEQYF. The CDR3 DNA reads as TGTGCCAGCAGCGACACGAGGGTTATTTACGAGCAGTACTTC.

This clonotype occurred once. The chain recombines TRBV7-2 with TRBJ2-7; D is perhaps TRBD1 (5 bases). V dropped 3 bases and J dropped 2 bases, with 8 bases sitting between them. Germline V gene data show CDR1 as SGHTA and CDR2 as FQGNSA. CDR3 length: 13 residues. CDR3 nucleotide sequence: TGTGCCAGCAGCTTTACGACAGCCTACGAGCAGTACTTC. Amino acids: CASSFTTAYEQYF.

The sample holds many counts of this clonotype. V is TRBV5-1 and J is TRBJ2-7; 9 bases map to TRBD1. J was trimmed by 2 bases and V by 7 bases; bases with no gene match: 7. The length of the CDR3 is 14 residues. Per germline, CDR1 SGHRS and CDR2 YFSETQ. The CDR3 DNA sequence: TGCGCCAGCCGCGACAGGGGGAAGGCCTACGAGCAGTACTTC. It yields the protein CASRDRGKAYEQYF. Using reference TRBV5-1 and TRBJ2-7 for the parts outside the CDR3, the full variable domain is KAGVTQTPRYLIKTRGQQVTLSCSPISGHRSVSWYQQTPGQGLQFLFEYFSETQRNKGNFPGRFSGRQFSNSRSEMNVSTLELGDSALYLCASRDRGKAYEQYFGPGTRLTVT.

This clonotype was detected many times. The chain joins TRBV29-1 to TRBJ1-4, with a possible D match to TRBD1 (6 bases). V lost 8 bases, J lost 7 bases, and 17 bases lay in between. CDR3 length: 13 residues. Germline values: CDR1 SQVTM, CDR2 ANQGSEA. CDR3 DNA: TGCAGCCCCAGGAGGACAGTCGTTGAAAAACTGTTTTTT. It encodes CSPRRTVVEKLFF.

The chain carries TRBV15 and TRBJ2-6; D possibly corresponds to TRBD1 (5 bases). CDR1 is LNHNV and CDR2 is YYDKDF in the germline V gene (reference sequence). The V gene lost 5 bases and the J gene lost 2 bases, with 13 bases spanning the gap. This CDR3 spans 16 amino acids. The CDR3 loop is CATSQDLGPGANVLTF. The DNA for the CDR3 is TGTGCCACCAGCCAAGATCTGGGGCCTGGGGCCAACGTCCTGACTTTC.

As DNA, the CDR3 is TGTGCCAGCAGCTCATCCGGGACAGGAGGTGAAAAACTGTTTTTT. It yields the protein CASSSSGTGGEKLFF. The chain couples TRBV7-9 to TRBJ1-4, with TRBD1 identical over 8 bases. Germline CDR1 is SEHNR and CDR2 is FQNEAQ (reference sequence). J gave up 7 bases and V 4 bases, and 8 bases lay outside the gene matches. This CDR3 is 15 amino acids long.

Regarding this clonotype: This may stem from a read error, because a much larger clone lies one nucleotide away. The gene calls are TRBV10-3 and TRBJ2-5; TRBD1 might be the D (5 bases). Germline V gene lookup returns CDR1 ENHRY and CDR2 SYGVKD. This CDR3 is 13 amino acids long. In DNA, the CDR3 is TGTGCCATCGCGAAGACAGACCAAGGGACCCAGTACTTC. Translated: CAIAKTDQGTQYF.